The 27 T cell receptor beta chains in this list originate from one sample, sequenced in a study of CXCR3-negative and CXCR3-positive naive CD8 T cells. The study's findings and limits: CXCR3-positive naive cells carried more hydrophobic TRB CDR3s than CXCR3-negative naive cells did.

The libraries of TRB cDNA were constructed through 5' RACE using UMI labels. TCRdb reprocessed the 5' RACE reads and keeps a single row for each CDR3 protein, giving no DNA. This sample's table reports approximately 140,000 distinct CDR3 sequences. Antigen specificity for these receptors is unknown. The sample comprised naive CXCR3+ CD8+ T cells from blood. As to subset: CD45RO-CCR7+CD27+CD95- naive CD8+ T cells expressing CXCR3 (TNR3+). The receptor source for this set is a human donor in good health. Some clones in this sample may be carry-over from other donors' samples.

The chain recombines TRBV11-1 with TRBJ2-5; TCRdb lists TRBD1, though no DNA is available to test this call. The germline V gene encodes CDR1 SGHAT and CDR2 FQDESV (reference sequence). The length of the CDR3 is 15 residues. The CDR3 reads CASSLVGGTEETQYF.

V and J are TRBV20-1 and TRBJ1-6; TCRdb selects TRBD1, and the lack of DNA leaves this call unchecked. Germline V lookup: CDR1 DFQATT, CDR2 SNEGSKA (reference sequence). This CDR3 has 13 amino acids. Here the CDR3 reads CSSGTGDSSPLHF.

This chain joins TRBV6-5 and TRBJ2-3; the D gene TCRdb calls, TRBD1, cannot be checked with no DNA. CDR3 length: 15 amino acids. The germline V gene encodes CDR1 MNHEY and CDR2 SVGAGI. This CDR3 reads CASSYSGQDTDTQYF.

This sequence joins TRBV12-3 or TRBV12-4 and TRBJ2-7; TCRdb picks TRBD1, but there is no DNA to check that call. The CDR3 runs to 13 residues. Here the CDR3 reads CASSRDTVNEQYF.

The J gene is TRBJ2-1, the V gene TRBV20-1; TCRdb's D call of TRBD2 is untestable without DNA. Germline V gene sequence: CDR1 DFQATT, CDR2 SNEGSKA (reference sequence). This CDR3 is 19 amino acids long. The CDR3 sequence: CSARDKRGGLSRSYNEQFF.

The J gene is TRBJ1-1, the V gene TRBV10-1; the TRBD1 assignment by TCRdb is unverifiable without DNA. Germline-derived CDR1 and CDR2 are WNHNN and SYGVQD (reference sequence). The CDR3 is 14 residues long. CDR3 residues: CASSAQGLGTEAFF.

V usage is TRBV29-1 and J usage is TRBJ2-3. This CDR3 comprises 11 residues. CDR1 is SQVTM and CDR2 is ANQGSEA in the germline V gene. The CDR3 is CSVELADTQYF.

The chain carries TRBV12-3 or TRBV12-4 and TRBJ1-5. CDR3 length: 13 residues. CDR3 sequence reads: CASTGVGNQPQHF.

The chain has TRBV15 and TRBJ1-1. The CDR3 consists of 13 residues. The germline CDR1 and CDR2 sequences are LNHNV and YYDKDF (reference sequence). This CDR3 is CATSYSFDTEAFF.

The chain uses TRBV6-6 and TRBJ1-1. The CDR3 runs to 13 residues. Germline lookup yields CDR1 MNHNY and CDR2 SVGAGI (reference sequence). The CDR3 here is CASRTAEDWEAFF.

The genes are TRBV20-1 and TRBJ1-1; absent DNA, TCRdb's TRBD1 call cannot be checked. This CDR3 has 15 amino acids. The germline CDR1 and CDR2 sequences are DFQATT and SNEGSKA (reference sequence). CDR3 protein: CSARDLRTGDTEAFF.

This chain joins TRBV6-2 or TRBV6-3 and TRBJ2-1; as DNA is missing, the TRBD2 call by TCRdb cannot be tested. Germline CDR1 and CDR2: MNHEY and SVGEGT. The length of the CDR3 is 16 residues. CDR3 loop: CASSYSSSGGGNEQFF.

The chain is built from TRBV12-3 or TRBV12-4 and TRBJ1-1. This CDR3 has 14 residues. CDR3 loop: CASSLTAMNTEAFF.

V usage is TRBV6-5 and J usage is TRBJ2-7. This CDR3 has 12 amino acids. CDR1 and CDR2 (germline): MNHEY, SVGAGI. The CDR3 sequence: CASGFGPYEQYF.

The V call is TRBV7-2, the J call TRBJ2-1; TCRdb proposes TRBD1, but this gene call is untestable without DNA. The CDR3 sequence is 12 residues long. Per germline, CDR1 SGHTA and CDR2 FQGNSA. The chain's CDR3 is CASSTGGGEQFF. Drawing the rest from reference TRBV7-2 and TRBJ2-1, the complete variable domain is GAGVSQSPSNKVTEKGKDVELRCDPISGHTALYWYRQSLGQGLEFLIYFQGNSAPDKSGLPSDRFSAERTGGSVSTLTIQRTQQEDSAVYLCASSTGGGEQFFGPGTRLTVL.

The chain uses TRBV7-2 and TRBJ2-1; lacking DNA, the TRBD2 call made by TCRdb goes unchecked. Germline V lookup: CDR1 SGHTA, CDR2 FQGNSA. This CDR3 has 17 amino acids. CDR3 sequence reads: CASSFPSGGASWNEQFF. The variable domain in full, completed from reference TRBV7-2 and TRBJ2-1, reads GAGVSQSPSNKVTEKGKDVELRCDPISGHTALYWYRQSLGQGLEFLIYFQGNSAPDKSGLPSDRFSAERTGGSVSTLTIQRTQQEDSAVYLCASSFPSGGASWNEQFFGPGTRLTVL.

The V and J genes are TRBV12-3 or TRBV12-4 and TRBJ1-5. The CDR3 has 16 amino acids. This CDR3 is CASSLSGFNSNQPQHF.

J is TRBJ2-1 and V is TRBV4-1. This CDR3 region has 12 residues. Germline V gives CDR1 MGHRA, CDR2 YSYEKL. The CDR3 is CASSQVGSEQFF.

The gene calls are TRBV12-3 or TRBV12-4 and TRBJ2-5; TCRdb picks TRBD1, but there is no DNA to check that call. The CDR3 has 15 amino acids. CDR3: CASSFSAGEGETQYF.

The chain is built from TRBV29-1 and TRBJ2-2; TCRdb indicates TRBD1, and absent DNA this call remains unverified. In germline, CDR1 is SQVTM, CDR2 ANQGSEA. The CDR3 has 13 amino acids. CDR3 sequence reads: CSVGGTGTGELFF.

The chain recombines TRBV15 with TRBJ2-3; as DNA is missing, the TRBD1 call by TCRdb cannot be tested. The CDR3 has 14 residues. Germline CDR1 reads LNHNV; CDR2 reads YYDKDF (reference sequence). CDR3: CATSPGGETDTQYF.

The chain links TRBV7-9 to TRBJ2-5; TCRdb designates TRBD1, a call that cannot be tested without DNA. Germline CDR1 SEHNR, CDR2 FQNEAQ (reference sequence). This CDR3 has 16 residues. CDR3: CASSDTGQGLLETQYF.

The chain combines TRBV6-6 with TRBJ2-5; lacking DNA, the TRBD1 call made by TCRdb goes unchecked. CDR3 size: 14 residues. Germline CDR1 and CDR2: MNHNY and SVGAGI (reference sequence). The CDR3 loop is CASTYRGLQETQYF.

The CDR3 is CASSYSLDNSWTQYF. The V gene is TRBV6-2 or TRBV6-3, the J gene TRBJ2-3. This CDR3 spans 15 amino acids. CDR1 is MNHEY and CDR2 is SVGEGT in the germline V gene.

V gene TRBV6-5 combines with J gene TRBJ2-7; TCRdb outputs TRBD1, but without DNA this stays unchecked. The CDR3 consists of 14 residues. Germline V CDR1 and CDR2: MNHEY, SVGAGI. The CDR3: CASSRQGSSYEQYF.

The genes are TRBV29-1 and TRBJ1-2. The CDR3 contains 13 residues. Germline CDR1 and CDR2: SQVTM and ANQGSEA. The CDR3 spells CSVVKEEGRGYTF.

The rearrangement joins TRBV11-2 to TRBJ2-1. Germline loops: CDR1 SGHAT, CDR2 FQNNGV. CDR3 length: 14 residues. CDR3 loop: CASSLGTIYNEQFF.